These 25 T cell receptor beta chains came from one sample sequenced in a study of blood T cells in healthy people across ages. Sample-barcoded 5' priming and a J-beta primer mix drove a second PCR of about 6 to 12 cycles. A single record per CDR3 protein comes from TCRdb applying MiXCR to the 5' RACE reads. Seen here are more than 600,000 distinct CDR3 sequences, about 25% observed once, and the top ten hold around 9.2%. Another study also made use of these data, one on T cells of mothers and their children.

The sample was blood. The origin of the receptors is a boy younger than 18 in good health.

The V call is TRBV10-2, the J call TRBJ1-5, with D hard to call. The CDR3 sequence is 16 residues long. The germline V and J ends were trimmed by 9 bases and 4 bases, with 22 bases remaining between them. CDR1 and CDR2 (germline): WSHSY, SAAADI. CDR3 in DNA: TGCGCCAGTACCGAGATTGGGCCTCTAGGTAATCAGCCCCAGCATTTT. It translates to CASTEIGPLGNQPQHF.

This clonotype was counted only a few times. This CDR3 is CSARTGLNTEAFF. The DNA for the CDR3 is TGCAGTGCTAGAACGGGTCTGAACACTGAAGCTTTCTTT. The chain couples TRBV20-1 to TRBJ1-1; D unresolved. Between the trimmed V and J ends, which lost 2 bases and 0 bases, there was a span of 7 bases. This CDR3 comprises 13 residues. From germline, CDR1 is DFQATT and CDR2 SNEGSKA (reference sequence).

The chain uses TRBV13 and TRBJ1-3; D is perhaps TRBD1 (6 bases). Trimming took 5 bases from V and 0 from J, leaving 8 bases between them. CDR1 and CDR2 (germline): PRHDT, FYEKMQ (reference sequence). The CDR3 loop spans 14 amino acids. DNA for the CDR3: TGTGCCAGCAGCACAGGGACCTCTGGAAACACCATATATTTT. It encodes CASSTGTSGNTIYF. The full variable domain, completed using reference TRBV13 and TRBJ1-3, is AAGVIQSPRHLIKEKRETATLKCYPIPRHDTVYWYQQGPGQDPQFLISFYEKMQSDKGSIPDRFSAQQFSDYHSELNMSSLELGDSALYFCASSTGTSGNTIYFGEGSWLTVV.

The chain carries TRBV10-3 and TRBJ2-5, with 10 nucleotides matching TRBD1. The germline CDR1 and CDR2 sequences are ENHRY and SYGVKD. V was pared by 6 bases and J by 5 bases, with 6 bases of the junction left unmatched. This CDR3 has 14 amino acids. The DNA of the CDR3 is TGTGCCATCAGAGCCGGGACAGGGGAGGAGACCCAGTACTTC. Encoded protein: CAIRAGTGEETQYF.

This clonotype appeared a few times. The chain uses TRBV15 and TRBJ2-2, with TRBD1 identical over 7 bases. This CDR3 is built from 16 residues. The germline V gene has CDR1 LNHNV and CDR2 YYDKDF (reference sequence). V trimming: 0 bases; J trimming: 3 bases; junction bases outside the gene matches: 4. CDR3 residues: CATSRDWGQHTGELFF. In DNA, the CDR3 is TGTGCCACCAGCAGAGATTGGGGACAGCACACCGGGGAGCTGTTTTTT.

Concerning this clonotype: Sequence at one end of the junction differs from germline and may be a read error. The chain has TRBV7-2 and TRBJ2-3; D gene unclear. CDR1 is SGHTA and CDR2 is FQGNSA in the germline V gene. The CDR3 sequence is 15 residues long. In DNA, the CDR3 is TGTGCCAGCAGTTTAGGCCTAAGAGGCACAGATACGCAGTATTTT. Encoded protein: CASSLGLRGTDTQYF.

This clonotype was seen a handful of times. V is TRBV7-9 and J is TRBJ2-2, with 15 positions matching TRBD2. CDR1 and CDR2 from the germline V gene are SEHNR and FQNEAQ (reference sequence). V lost 8 bases to trimming and J lost 2 bases; unmatched junction nucleotides: 12. The CDR3 has 19 residues. The CDR3: CASETGLAGGLINTGELFF. CDR3 nucleotide sequence: TGTGCCAGCGAGACCGGACTAGCGGGGGGGCTTATCAACACCGGGGAGCTGTTTTTT.

On this clonotype itself: Relative to the germline gene, one junction end is altered; a read error may explain this. The chain employs TRBV13 and TRBJ1-1; 7 bases match TRBD1. The CDR3 consists of 13 residues. Germline CDR1 PRHDT, CDR2 FYEKMQ (reference sequence). CDR3: CVSSLGGNTEAFF. The CDR3 coding sequence is TGTGTCAGCAGCTTAGGGGGCAACACTGAAGCTTTCTTT.

This chain joins TRBV27 and TRBJ2-5; TRBD2 matches 7 bases. The J call is doubtful: the DNA matches TRBJ2-7 better. Germline CDR1 MNHEY, CDR2 SMNVEV (reference sequence). This CDR3 is built from 14 residues. The CDR3 DNA reads TGTGCCAGCAGTTTTAGCGGGCCGAACTACGAGCAGTACTTC. Its translation is CASSFSGPNYEQYF.

This clonotype has only a few counts. The chain has TRBV5-1 and TRBJ1-4; D is possibly TRBD1 (6 bases). The CDR3 is 14 amino acids. Looked up from germline, CDR1 is SGHRS and CDR2 is YFSETQ. Trimming removed 1 base from V and 7 bases from J, with 11 bases in between. CDR3 sequence: CASSLNRDPEKLFF. CDR3 DNA: TGCGCCAGCAGCTTGAACAGGGACCCTGAAAAACTGTTTTTT.

This clonotype was observed at least ten times. V usage is TRBV7-3 and J usage is TRBJ2-1; D possibly corresponds to TRBD2 (5 bases). CDR1 and CDR2 from the germline V gene are SGHTA and FQGTGA. Trimming stripped 0 bases from V and 9 bases from J, with 9 bases between. CDR3 size: 13 residues. Here the CDR3 reads CASSLTLAGEQFF. The CDR3 nucleotides read TGTGCCAGCAGCTTAACGCTAGCCGGTGAGCAGTTCTTC.

This rearrangement joins TRBV25-1 to TRBJ2-3; 13 bases are shared with TRBD2. This CDR3 region has 22 residues. In germline, CDR1 is MGHDK, CDR2 SYGVNS. V gave up 0 bases and J gave up 2 bases; unmatched junction bases: 17. The CDR3 nucleotides are TGTGCCAGCAGTGAATACGACCTGGGACTAGCGGGACTCCGACGCTACACAGATACGCAGTATTTT. It is translated as CASSEYDLGLAGLRRYTDTQYF. The variable domain in full, completed from reference TRBV25-1 and TRBJ2-3, reads EADIYQTPRYLVIGTGKKITLECSQTMGHDKMYWYQQDPGMELHLIHYSYGVNSTEKGDLSSESTVSRIRTEHFPLTLESARPSHTSQYLCASSEYDLGLAGLRRYTDTQYFGPGTRLTVL.

The genes are TRBV11-3 and TRBJ2-5; 10 bases fit TRBD1. Matching the DNA end better, TRBJ2-7 makes the J call doubtful. The CDR3 length is 14 residues. The germline CDR1 and CDR2 sequences are SGHNT and YENEEA. This chain's CDR3 is CASRDRGLADEQYF. For the CDR3, the DNA is TGTGCCAGCAGAGACAGGGGGCTGGCGGACGAGCAGTACTTC.

This clonotype showed up just a few times. V is TRBV28 and J is TRBJ2-5, with 15 bases identical to TRBD2. The J call may be faulty, since TRBJ2-1 better matches the DNA end. The germline gives CDR1 MDHEN, CDR2 SYDVKM. The CDR3 is made up of 15 amino acids. CDR3 sequence (DNA): TGTGCCAGCAGTTGGACTAGCGGGAGGGGAGATGAGCAGTTCTTC. Amino acids: CASSWTSGRGDEQFF.

Points on this clonotype: Germline and junction disagree at one end, which may indicate a read error. The chain combines TRBV27 with TRBJ2-5; D gene uncertain. Matching the DNA end better, TRBJ2-7 makes the J call doubtful. This CDR3 has 13 amino acids. Germline V CDR1 and CDR2: MNHEY, SMNVEV (reference sequence). CDR3 coding DNA: TGTGGCAGCAGTTTATCGGGCTCCTACGAGCAGTACTTC. As protein: CGSSLSGSYEQYF.

The chain couples TRBV20-1 to TRBJ2-5; TRBD2 agrees at 10 bases. The J call may be in error: the DNA end matches TRBJ2-1 better. Germline CDR1 and CDR2: DFQATT and SNEGSKA (reference sequence). This CDR3 spans 15 amino acids. The CDR3 coding sequence is TGCAGTGCTAGAGAGGAGACTAGCGGGTGGAATGAGCAGTTCTTC. This translates into CSAREETSGWNEQFF.

The chain couples TRBV7-9 to TRBJ2-1; no definite D call. Trimming stripped 6 bases from V and 3 bases from J, with 18 bases between. Germline CDR1 reads SEHNR; CDR2 reads FQNEAQ (reference sequence). The CDR3 consists of 16 residues. The CDR3 DNA follows: TGTGCCAGCAGTCCTCAGAATGTCCTGAACTACAATGAGCAGTTCTTC. Protein product: CASSPQNVLNYNEQFF.

This clonotype turned up a few times. The chain uses TRBV29-1 and TRBJ1-1; perhaps TRBD1 as D (6 bases). V gave up 7 bases and J gave up 6 bases, with 15 bases separating them. The germline gives CDR1 SQVTM, CDR2 ANQGSEA. The CDR3 sequence is 12 residues long. Written as DNA, the CDR3 is TGCAGCGAGGGGGACCCAAAAGCTGAAGCTTTCTTT. Protein product: CSEGDPKAEAFF.

The chain uses TRBV7-9 and TRBJ2-3, with D possibly TRBD2 on 6 matching bases. The V gene's germline CDR1 is SEHNR and CDR2 FQNEAQ (reference sequence). V was trimmed by 4 bases and J by 4 bases, leaving 18 bases between them. The CDR3 consists of 16 residues. The CDR3: CASSSRLVWPPDTQYF. CDR3 sequence (DNA): TGTGCCAGCAGCTCCCGACTAGTATGGCCCCCAGATACGCAGTATTTT. Filled out from reference TRBV7-9 and TRBJ2-3, the complete variable domain reads DTGVSQNPRHKITKRGQNVTFRCDPISEHNRLYWYRQTLGQGPEFLTYFQNEAQLEKSRLLSDRFSAERPKGSFSTLEIQRTEQGDSAMYLCASSSRLVWPPDTQYFGPGTRLTVL.

The chain links TRBV14 to TRBJ2-1, with D unclear. This CDR3 contains 13 residues. CDR1 SGHDN and CDR2 FVKESK come from the germline V gene. Trimming left V 4 bases short and J 8 bases short, with 12 bases between. The CDR3 here is CASSRDLRDEQFF. The CDR3 bases are TGTGCCAGCAGCCGCGATCTTCGGGATGAGCAGTTCTTC.

There are a few counts of this clonotype. The chain is built from TRBV28 and TRBJ2-3, with D unresolved. This CDR3 has 10 residues. Looked up from germline, CDR1 is MDHEN and CDR2 is SYDVKM. V gave up 6 bases and J gave up 8 bases, with 6 bases separating them. The CDR3 DNA reads TGTGCCAGCAGGGGTGCTACGCAGTATTTT. This gives the protein CASRGATQYF.

Ten or more counts support this clonotype. V usage is TRBV6-4 and J usage is TRBJ2-2; 11 nucleotides match TRBD1. J lost 4 bases, V lost 2 bases, and 0 bases had no gene match. This CDR3 region has 15 residues. CDR1 and CDR2 from the germline V gene are MRHNA and SNTAGT. The CDR3 loop reads CASSDGTGGTGELFF. The CDR3 DNA reads TGTGCCAGCAGTGACGGGACAGGGGGCACCGGGGAGCTGTTTTTT.

This clonotype was detected a few times. The rearrangement joins TRBV7-8 to TRBJ1-2; D is ambiguous. The germline V gene has CDR1 SGHVS and CDR2 FQNEAQ. Trimming took 3 bases from V and 4 from J, leaving 12 bases between them. The CDR3 sequence is 14 residues long. The CDR3 region has the DNA TGTGCCAGCAGCTTTACCACGGAGGTCTATGGCTACACCTTC. Protein sequence: CASSFTTEVYGYTF.

Concerning this clonotype itself: A much larger clone differs by one base, so this may be a read error. This rearrangement joins TRBV27 to TRBJ1-3; D is undetermined. CDR1 is MNHEY and CDR2 is SMNVEV in the germline V gene (reference sequence). The V and J ends lost 3 bases and 0 bases respectively, with 3 bases between them. The CDR3 is made up of 13 amino acids. The CDR3 nucleotides are TGTGCCAGCAGTTTGCGCTCTGGAAACACCATATATTTT. The encoded protein is CASSLRSGNTIYF.

V gene TRBV20-1 combines with J gene TRBJ2-4; D is possibly TRBD1 (6 bases). This CDR3 has 15 amino acids. V lost 1 base, J lost 8 bases, and 18 bases lay in between. Germline lookup yields CDR1 DFQATT and CDR2 SNEGSKA (reference sequence). CDR3 region: CSARVTGGLLDIQYF. CDR3 DNA sequence: TGCAGTGCTAGAGTGACTGGGGGCCTGCTTGACATTCAGTACTTC.